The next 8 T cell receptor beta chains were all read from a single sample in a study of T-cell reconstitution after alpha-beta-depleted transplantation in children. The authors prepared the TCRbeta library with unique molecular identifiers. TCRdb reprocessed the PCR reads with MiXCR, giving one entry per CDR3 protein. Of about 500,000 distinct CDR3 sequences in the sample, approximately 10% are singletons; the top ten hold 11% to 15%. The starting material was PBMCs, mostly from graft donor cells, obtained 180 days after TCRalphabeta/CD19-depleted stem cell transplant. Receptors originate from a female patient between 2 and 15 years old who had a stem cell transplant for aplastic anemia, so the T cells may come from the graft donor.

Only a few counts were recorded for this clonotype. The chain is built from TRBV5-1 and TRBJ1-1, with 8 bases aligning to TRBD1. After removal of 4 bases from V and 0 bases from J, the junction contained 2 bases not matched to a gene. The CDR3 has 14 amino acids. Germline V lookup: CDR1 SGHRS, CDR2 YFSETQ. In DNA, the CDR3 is TGCGCCAGCAGCCCGACAGGGGTGAACACTGAAGCTTTCTTT. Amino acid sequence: CASSPTGVNTEAFF.

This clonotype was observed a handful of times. The CDR3 DNA reads as TGTGCCAGCAGTTATCCCAGGGAGCTGTTTTTT. As protein: CASSYPRELFF. The rearrangement uses TRBV6-9 and TRBJ2-2; D remains unclear. The CDR3 totals 11 residues. Germline-derived CDR1 and CDR2 are MNHGY and SVAAGI. V was pared by 2 bases and J by 9 bases, with 4 bases between.

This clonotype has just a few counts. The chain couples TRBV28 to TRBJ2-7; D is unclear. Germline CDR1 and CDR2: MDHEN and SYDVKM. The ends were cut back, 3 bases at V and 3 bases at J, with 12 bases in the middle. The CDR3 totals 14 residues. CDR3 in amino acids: CASSFSPWDYEQYF. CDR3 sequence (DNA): TGTGCCAGCAGTTTCTCCCCCTGGGACTACGAGCAGTACTTC.

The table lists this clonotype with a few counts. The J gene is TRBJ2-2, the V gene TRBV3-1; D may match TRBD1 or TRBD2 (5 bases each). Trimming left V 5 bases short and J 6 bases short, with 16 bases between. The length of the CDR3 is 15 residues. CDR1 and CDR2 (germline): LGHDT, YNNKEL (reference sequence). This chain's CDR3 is CASSGRDPVPGELFF. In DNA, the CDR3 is TGTGCCAGCAGCGGCCGGGACCCCGTGCCCGGGGAGCTGTTTTTT.

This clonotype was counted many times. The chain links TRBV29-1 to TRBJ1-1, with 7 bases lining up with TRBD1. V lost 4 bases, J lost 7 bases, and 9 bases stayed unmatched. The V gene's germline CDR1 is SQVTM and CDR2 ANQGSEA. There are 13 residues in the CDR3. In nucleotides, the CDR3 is TGCAGCGTTGGGCAGATGTACAGGGGTGAAGCTTTCTTT. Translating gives CSVGQMYRGEAFF. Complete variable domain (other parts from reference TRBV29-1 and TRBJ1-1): SAVISQKPSRDICQRGTSLTIQCQVDSQVTMMFWYRQQPGQSLTLIATANQGSEATYESGFVIDKFPISRPNLTFSTLTVSNMSPEDSSIYLCSVGQMYRGEAFFGQGTRLTVV.

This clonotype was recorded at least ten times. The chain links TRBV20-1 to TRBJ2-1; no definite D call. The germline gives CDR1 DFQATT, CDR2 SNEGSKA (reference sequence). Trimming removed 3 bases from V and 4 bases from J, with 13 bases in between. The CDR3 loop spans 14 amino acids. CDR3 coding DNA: TGCAGTGCTAGTCCGAGCAGATTATACAATGAGCAGTTCTTC. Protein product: CSASPSRLYNEQFF.

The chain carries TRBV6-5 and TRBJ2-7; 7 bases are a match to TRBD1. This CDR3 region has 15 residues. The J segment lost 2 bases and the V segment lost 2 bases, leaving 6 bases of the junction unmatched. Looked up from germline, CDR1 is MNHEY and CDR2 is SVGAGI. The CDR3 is CASSYRRQGPYEQYF. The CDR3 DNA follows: TGTGCCAGCAGTTACCGGCGACAGGGCCCCTACGAGCAGTACTTC.

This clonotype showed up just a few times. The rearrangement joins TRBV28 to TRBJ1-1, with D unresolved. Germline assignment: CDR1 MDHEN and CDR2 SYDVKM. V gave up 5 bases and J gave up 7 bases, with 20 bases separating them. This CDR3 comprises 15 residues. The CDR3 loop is CASSLPREGGDEAFF. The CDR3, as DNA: TGTGCCAGCAGTCTCCCAAGGGAGGGCGGGGATGAAGCTTTCTTT.